This is a list of T cell receptor beta chains from one sample in a study of T cells in Graves' hyperthyroidism and ophthalmopathy. Each CDR3 protein is one row after TCRdb ran MiXCR on the multiplex PCR reads. The repertoire holds hundreds of thousands of distinct CDR3 sequences, around 16% seen once, with over 3.5% in the top ten. The sequenced sample was blood. The receptors here all came from a woman aged 30 to 39 with Graves' hyperthyroidism. The conserved cysteine and the conserved F or W are not part of the CDR3 here. A D gene is named only where the DNA matches it firmly. Rows may omit the clone size; those that give it use once, few, many or a size class.

J | V | D | size | CDR3
TRBJ2-7 | TRBV10-3 | TRBD1 | many | AISGSGQGYEQY
TRBJ2-7 | TRBV12-3/TRBV12-4 | - | once | ASRGRAGGDQPHEQY
TRBJ1-1 | TRBV27 | - | once | ASSPNLGSTEAF
TRBJ2-7 | TRBV7-2 | - | many | ASSLHRELDEQY
TRBJ2-1 | TRBV5-6 | TRBD2 | few | ASSLKTSGRGNEQF
TRBJ2-7 | TRBV11-1 | TRBD1 | many | ASSLARLTGSEQY
TRBJ2-3 | TRBV7-8 | - | many | ASSLTDPSTDTQY
TRBJ2-1 | TRBV7-2 | - | many | ASSLRVASYNEQL
TRBJ2-1 | TRBV9 | TRBD2 | - | ASSVGASGGNEQF
TRBJ1-1 | TRBV5-1 | - | - | ASSLAVRQSNTEAF
TRBJ2-1 | TRBV18 | - | many | ASSLRVRSEQF
TRBJ2-3 | TRBV5-1 | TRBD2 | many | ASSLGTSGRLDTQY
TRBJ2-2 | TRBV5-1 | - | few | ASRFYGDTGELF
TRBJ2-3 | TRBV28 | - | many | ASSPYLVDTQY
TRBJ2-1 | TRBV24-1 | TRBD2 | few | ATSETSGGGYNGQF
TRBJ2-4 | TRBV20-1 | TRBD2 | many | SAGTSGSAENIQY
TRBJ1-5 | TRBV19 | TRBD1 | - | ASSKGAGVDYSNQPQH
TRBJ2-7 | TRBV5-6 | - | few | ASSFRTYSSYEQY
TRBJ2-5 | TRBV19 | - | many | ASSKLGRETQY
TRBJ1-3 | TRBV29-1 | - | - | SGQGYSGNTIY
TRBJ2-3 | TRBV5-1 | TRBD2 | many | ASSSIAGLTDTQY
TRBJ2-5 | TRBV11-2 | - | - | ASSLDHSQETQY
TRBJ2-7 | TRBV27 | - | many | ASRGVVYEQY
TRBJ2-3 | TRBV20-1 | - | - | SCETTSGIRSIQY
TRBJ2-5 | TRBV20-1 | - | - | SARVTGSQETQY
TRBJ2-2 | TRBV5-1 | TRBD1 | many | ASRPGTANTGELF
TRBJ2-2 | TRBV7-6 | - | few | ATPSENTGELF
TRBJ2-3 | TRBV6-6 | - | - | ASSYSLGDTQY
TRBJ1-2 | TRBV29-1 | - | few | SVELGGHYGYT
TRBJ1-5 | TRBV20-1 | - | many | SARDPASNQPQH
TRBJ2-7 | TRBV20-1 | - | many | SARDPSGAYEQY
TRBJ2-2 | TRBV12-3/TRBV12-4 | - | - | ASSYTQGNTGELF
TRBJ2-5 | TRBV28 | TRBD2 | - | ASSTVRGGGLAGQETQY
TRBJ2-1 | TRBV19 | TRBD2 | - | ASRVSGSGFNEQF
TRBJ1-1 | TRBV19 | - | - | ASNWDFGAEAF
TRBJ1-6 | TRBV19 | - | few | ASSSTGTAATPLH
TRBJ2-1 | TRBV6-2/TRBV6-3 | TRBD2 | many | ASSYSPRLAGVMYEQF
TRBJ2-1 | TRBV7-2 | TRBD2 | many | ATILAGGPREQF
TRBJ1-1 | TRBV12-3/TRBV12-4 | - | many | ASSLSGLGKAF
TRBJ1-6 | TRBV2 | - | many | ASSAYRDSPLH
TRBJ2-7 | TRBV28 | TRBD2 | many | TSALAGAGGYEQY
TRBJ2-5 | TRBV20-1 | - | many | SARDYQTVGETQY
TRBJ1-1 | TRBV3-1 | - | - | ASSQEAHNTEAF
TRBJ2-3 | TRBV28 | TRBD2 | many | ASSPQRGPSTDTQY
TRBJ2-5 | TRBV18 | TRBD2 | - | ASSPPSGRAQETQY
TRBJ1-4 | TRBV28 | - | - | ASTLLGEKLF
TRBJ1-4 | TRBV12-3/TRBV12-4 | - | few | ASLFAGATNEKLF
TRBJ1-2 | TRBV29-1 | - | - | SALMWYGYT
TRBJ2-1 | TRBV29-1 | TRBD1 | many | SVARTGTYNEQF
TRBJ1-5 | TRBV9 | - | - | ASSVGLSQPQH
TRBJ1-2 | TRBV6-1 | - | many | ASSEQQIYGYT
TRBJ1-2 | TRBV20-1 | TRBD1 | - | SAPTGINYGYT
TRBJ2-7 | TRBV28 | - | many | ASSSGLDEQY